Sequencing of this TCR beta chain was carried out in a study of blood T cell repertoires in COVID-19. Study-level information: Sample material is recorded as cDNA or gDNA derived from T cells, B-cell-depleted T cells, or PBMCs.

Authors' analysis steps: Amplification of reference gene primers provided the estimated nucleated cell counts. Libraries were prepared by immunoSEQ multiplex PCR; TCRdb keeps only in-frame clonotypes and omits some of them. V, J and clone size are those of that table, while D and trimming were read from the DNA. Among tens of thousands of clones listed, roughly four fifths were seen once. The sequence was obtained from a woman aged 70-85 years with acute or convalescent COVID-19. The sample taken for sequencing was peripheral blood.

In DNA, the CDR3 is TGTGCCAGCAGCTTGGTGCCAGGCTGGGCGATGAACACTGAAGCTTTCTTT. It codes for CASSLVPGWAMNTEAFF. The genes are TRBV5-4 and TRBJ1-1; D unresolved. The CDR3 runs to 17 residues. V was pared by 0 bases and J by 0 bases, with 15 bases between. Germline-derived CDR1 and CDR2 are SGHNT and YYREEE (reference sequence).